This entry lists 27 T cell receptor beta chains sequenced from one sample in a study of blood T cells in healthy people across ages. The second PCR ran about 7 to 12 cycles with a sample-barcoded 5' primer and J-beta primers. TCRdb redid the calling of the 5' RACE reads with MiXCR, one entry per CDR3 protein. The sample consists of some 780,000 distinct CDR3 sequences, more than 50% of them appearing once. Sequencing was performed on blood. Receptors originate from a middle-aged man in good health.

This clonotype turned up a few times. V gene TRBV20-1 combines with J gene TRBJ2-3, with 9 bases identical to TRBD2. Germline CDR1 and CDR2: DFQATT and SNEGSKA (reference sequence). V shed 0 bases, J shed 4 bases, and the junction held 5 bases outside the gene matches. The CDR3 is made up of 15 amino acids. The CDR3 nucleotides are TGCAGTGCTAGAGATTCATCTAGCGGGGCAGATACGCAGTATTTT. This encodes CSARDSSSGADTQYF.

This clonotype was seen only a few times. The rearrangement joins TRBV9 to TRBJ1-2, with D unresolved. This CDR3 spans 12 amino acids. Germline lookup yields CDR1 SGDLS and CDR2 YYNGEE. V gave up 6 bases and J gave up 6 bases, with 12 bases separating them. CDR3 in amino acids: CASTDSRDGYTF. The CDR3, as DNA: TGTGCCAGCACCGACTCGCGGGATGGCTACACCTTC. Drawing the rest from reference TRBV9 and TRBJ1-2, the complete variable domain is DSGVTQTPKHLITATGQRVTLRCSPRSGDLSVYWYQQSLDQGLQFLIQYYNGEERAKGNILERFSAQQFPDLHSELNLSSLELGDSALYFCASTDSRDGYTFGSGTRLTVV.

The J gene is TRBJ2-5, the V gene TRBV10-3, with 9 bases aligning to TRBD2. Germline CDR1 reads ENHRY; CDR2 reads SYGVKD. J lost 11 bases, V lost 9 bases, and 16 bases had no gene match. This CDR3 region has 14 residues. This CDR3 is CAIRVAGVGHEQYF. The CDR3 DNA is TGTGCCATACGAGTAGCGGGAGTTGGCCATGAGCAGTACTTC.

CDR3: CASSYFAAPNTEAFF. CDR3 sequence (DNA): TGTGCCAGCAGTTACTTCGCAGCCCCGAACACTGAAGCTTTCTTT. The rearrangement joins TRBV6-5 to TRBJ1-1; D unclear. The CDR3 runs to 15 residues. V lost 1 base and J 1 base, leaving 10 bases between the germline ends. CDR1 is MNHEY and CDR2 is SVGAGI in the germline V gene.

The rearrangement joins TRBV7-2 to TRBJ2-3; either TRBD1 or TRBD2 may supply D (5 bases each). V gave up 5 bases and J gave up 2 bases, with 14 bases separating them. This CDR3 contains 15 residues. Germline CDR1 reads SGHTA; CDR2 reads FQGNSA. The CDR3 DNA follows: TGTGCCAGCAGCGCCACAGGACTTTCCACAGATACGCAGTATTTT. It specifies CASSATGLSTDTQYF.

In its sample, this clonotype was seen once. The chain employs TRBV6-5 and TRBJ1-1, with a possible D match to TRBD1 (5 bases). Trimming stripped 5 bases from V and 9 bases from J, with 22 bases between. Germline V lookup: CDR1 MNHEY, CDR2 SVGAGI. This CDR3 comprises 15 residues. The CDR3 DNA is TGTGCCAGCAGTCCCCTCGCGGACAACCTCGACCAAGCTTTCTTT. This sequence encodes CASSPLADNLDQAFF.

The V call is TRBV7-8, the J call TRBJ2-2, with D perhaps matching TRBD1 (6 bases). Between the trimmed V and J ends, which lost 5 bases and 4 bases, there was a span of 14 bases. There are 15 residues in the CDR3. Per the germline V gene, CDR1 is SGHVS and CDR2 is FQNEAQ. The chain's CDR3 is CASSPRRGSTGELFF. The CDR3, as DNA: TGTGCCAGCAGCCCCCGCAGGGGAAGCACCGGGGAGCTGTTTTTT.

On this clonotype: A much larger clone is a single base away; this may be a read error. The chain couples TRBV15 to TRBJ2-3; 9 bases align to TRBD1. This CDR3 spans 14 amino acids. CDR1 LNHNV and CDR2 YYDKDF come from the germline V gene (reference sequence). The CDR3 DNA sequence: TGTGCCACCATCCGGGACAGGGTTCCAGATACGCGGTATTTT. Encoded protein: CATIRDRVPDTRYF.

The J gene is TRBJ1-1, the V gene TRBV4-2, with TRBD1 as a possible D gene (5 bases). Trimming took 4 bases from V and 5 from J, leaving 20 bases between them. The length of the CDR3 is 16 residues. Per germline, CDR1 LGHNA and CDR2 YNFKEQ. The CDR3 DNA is TGTGCCAGCAGCCCGCAGGGAGGTCGCGTGGGGACTGAAGCTTTCTTT. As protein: CASSPQGGRVGTEAFF.

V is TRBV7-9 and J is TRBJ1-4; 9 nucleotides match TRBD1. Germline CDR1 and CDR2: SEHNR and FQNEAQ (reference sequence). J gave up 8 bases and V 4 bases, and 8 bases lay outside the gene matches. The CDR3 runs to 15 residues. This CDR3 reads CASSSTGGEREKLFF. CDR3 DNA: TGTGCCAGCAGCTCTACAGGGGGCGAACGGGAAAAACTGTTTTTT.

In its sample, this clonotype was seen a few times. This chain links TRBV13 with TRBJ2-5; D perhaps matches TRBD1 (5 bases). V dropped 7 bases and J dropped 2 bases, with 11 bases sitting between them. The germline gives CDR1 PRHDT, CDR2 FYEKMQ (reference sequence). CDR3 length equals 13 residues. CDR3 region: CASTYGAQETQYF. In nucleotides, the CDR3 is TGTGCCAGCACCTATGGGGCGCAAGAGACCCAGTACTTC.

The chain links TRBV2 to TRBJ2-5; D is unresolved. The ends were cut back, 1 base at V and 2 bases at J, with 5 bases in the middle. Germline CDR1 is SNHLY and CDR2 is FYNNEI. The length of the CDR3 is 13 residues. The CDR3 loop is CASSEGWQETQYF. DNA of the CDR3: TGTGCCAGCAGTGAAGGGTGGCAAGAGACCCAGTACTTC.

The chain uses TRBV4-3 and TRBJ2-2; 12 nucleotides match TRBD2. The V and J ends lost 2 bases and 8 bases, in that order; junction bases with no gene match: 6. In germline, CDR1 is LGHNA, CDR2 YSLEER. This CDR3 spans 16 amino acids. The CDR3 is CASSQTTSGSSGELFF. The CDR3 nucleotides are TGCGCCAGCAGCCAAACGACTAGCGGGAGTTCGGGGGAGCTGTTTTTT.

The CDR3 sequence: CASSPGQVPRDIQYF. The CDR3 bases are TGTGCCAGCAGTCCTGGACAGGTCCCTCGGGACATTCAGTACTTC. The chain employs TRBV2 and TRBJ2-4; TRBD1 matches at 7 bases. The trim removed 5 bases at V and 8 bases at J, leaving 12 bases unmatched. Germline-derived CDR1 and CDR2 are SNHLY and FYNNEI. The CDR3 is 15 amino acids.

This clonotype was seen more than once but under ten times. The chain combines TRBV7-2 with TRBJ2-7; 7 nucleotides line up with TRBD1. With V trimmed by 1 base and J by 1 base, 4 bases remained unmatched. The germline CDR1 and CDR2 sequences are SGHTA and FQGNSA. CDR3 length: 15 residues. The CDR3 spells CASSLVTGESYEQYF. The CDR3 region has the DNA TGTGCCAGCAGCTTAGTAACAGGGGAATCCTACGAGCAGTACTTC.

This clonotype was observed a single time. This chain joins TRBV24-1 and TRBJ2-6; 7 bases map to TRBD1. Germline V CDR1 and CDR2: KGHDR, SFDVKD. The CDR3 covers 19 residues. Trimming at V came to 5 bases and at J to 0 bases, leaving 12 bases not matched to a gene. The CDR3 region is CATSGGRGSPTSGANVLTF. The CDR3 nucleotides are TGTGCCACCAGTGGAGGCAGGGGGTCGCCGACCTCTGGGGCCAACGTCCTGACTTTC.

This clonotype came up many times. CDR3 residues: CASSYAKRRLSDTQYF. The CDR3 DNA reads TGTGCCAGCAGTTACGCAAAGAGGAGGTTGAGCGATACGCAGTATTTT. The chain is built from TRBV6-6 and TRBJ2-3; D possibly corresponds to TRBD2 (5 bases). Germline loops: CDR1 MNHNY, CDR2 SVGAGI (reference sequence). CDR3 length: 16 amino acids. V was shortened by 2 bases and J by 6 bases, with 18 bases between the two germline ends.

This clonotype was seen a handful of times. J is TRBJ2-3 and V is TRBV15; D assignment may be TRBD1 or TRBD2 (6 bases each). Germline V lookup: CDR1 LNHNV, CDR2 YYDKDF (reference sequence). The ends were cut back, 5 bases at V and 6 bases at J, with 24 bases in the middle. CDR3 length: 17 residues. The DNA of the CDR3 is TGTGCCACCAGCCGCCACCCTCCGGGGGCGGCTGGCGATACGCAGTATTTT. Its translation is CATSRHPPGAAGDTQYF.

CDR3 amino acids: CASSYGLANTDTQYF. CDR3 bases: TGTGCCAGCAGCTACGGACTAGCGAACACAGATACGCAGTATTTT. This chain joins TRBV12-3 or TRBV12-4 and TRBJ2-3; TRBD2 matches at 9 bases. The CDR3 consists of 15 residues. The V segment lost 6 bases and the J segment 2 bases; nucleotides outside the gene matches: 6.

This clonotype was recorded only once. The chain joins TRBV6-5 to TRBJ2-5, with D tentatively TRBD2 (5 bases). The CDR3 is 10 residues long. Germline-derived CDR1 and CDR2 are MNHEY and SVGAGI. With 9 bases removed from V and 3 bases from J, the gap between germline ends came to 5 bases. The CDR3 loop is CAREEETQYF. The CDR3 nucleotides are TGTGCCAGGGAGGAAGAGACCCAGTACTTC.

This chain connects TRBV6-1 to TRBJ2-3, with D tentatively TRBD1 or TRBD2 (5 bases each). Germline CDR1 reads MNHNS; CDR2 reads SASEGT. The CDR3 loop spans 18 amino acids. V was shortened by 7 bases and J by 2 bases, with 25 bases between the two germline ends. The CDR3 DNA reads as TGTGCCAGCACCCCCGGGACCTGGAGCGCCTTACCCACAGATACGCAGTATTTT. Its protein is CASTPGTWSALPTDTQYF.

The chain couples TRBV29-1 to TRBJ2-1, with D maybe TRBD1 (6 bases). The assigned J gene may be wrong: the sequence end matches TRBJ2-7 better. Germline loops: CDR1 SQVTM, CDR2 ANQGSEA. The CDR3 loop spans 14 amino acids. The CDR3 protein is CSADTGSSYNEQYF. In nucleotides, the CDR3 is TGCAGCGCCGACACAGGGAGCTCCTACAATGAGCAGTACTTC.

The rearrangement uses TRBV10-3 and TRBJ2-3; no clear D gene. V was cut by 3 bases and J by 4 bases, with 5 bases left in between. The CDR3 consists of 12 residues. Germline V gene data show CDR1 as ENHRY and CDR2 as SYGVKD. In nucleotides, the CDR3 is TGTGCCATCAGTGACGTCCCAGATACGCAGTATTTT. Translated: CAISDVPDTQYF.

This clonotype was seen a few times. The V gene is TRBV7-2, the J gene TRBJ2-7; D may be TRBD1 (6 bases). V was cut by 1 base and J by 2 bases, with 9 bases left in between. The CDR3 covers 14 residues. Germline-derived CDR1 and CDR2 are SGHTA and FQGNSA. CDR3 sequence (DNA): TGTGCCAGCAGCTTAGTACAGGGTACCTACGAGCAGTACTTC. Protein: CASSLVQGTYEQYF.

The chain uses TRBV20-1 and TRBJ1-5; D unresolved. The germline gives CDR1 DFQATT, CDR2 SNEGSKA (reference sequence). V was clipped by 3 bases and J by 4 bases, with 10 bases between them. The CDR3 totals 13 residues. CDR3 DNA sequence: TGCAGTGCTAGCGACTCCTTTAATCAGCCCCAGCATTTT. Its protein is CSASDSFNQPQHF.

The DNA of the CDR3 is TGTGCCAGCACCAATGGGGAGCGGCAGTTCTTC. It encodes CASTNGERQFF. The rearrangement links TRBV7-3 to TRBJ2-1, with TRBD2 as a possible D gene (5 bases). With 7 bases removed from V and 12 bases from J, the gap between germline ends came to 13 bases. CDR3 length equals 11 residues. Germline loops: CDR1 SGHTA, CDR2 FQGTGA.

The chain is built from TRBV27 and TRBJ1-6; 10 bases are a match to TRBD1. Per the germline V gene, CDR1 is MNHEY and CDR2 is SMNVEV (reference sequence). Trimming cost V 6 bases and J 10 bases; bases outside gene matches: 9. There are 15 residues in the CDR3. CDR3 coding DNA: TGTGCCAGCAGGGACTACCGGGACAGGGGATCACCCCTCCACTTT. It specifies CASRDYRDRGSPLHF.